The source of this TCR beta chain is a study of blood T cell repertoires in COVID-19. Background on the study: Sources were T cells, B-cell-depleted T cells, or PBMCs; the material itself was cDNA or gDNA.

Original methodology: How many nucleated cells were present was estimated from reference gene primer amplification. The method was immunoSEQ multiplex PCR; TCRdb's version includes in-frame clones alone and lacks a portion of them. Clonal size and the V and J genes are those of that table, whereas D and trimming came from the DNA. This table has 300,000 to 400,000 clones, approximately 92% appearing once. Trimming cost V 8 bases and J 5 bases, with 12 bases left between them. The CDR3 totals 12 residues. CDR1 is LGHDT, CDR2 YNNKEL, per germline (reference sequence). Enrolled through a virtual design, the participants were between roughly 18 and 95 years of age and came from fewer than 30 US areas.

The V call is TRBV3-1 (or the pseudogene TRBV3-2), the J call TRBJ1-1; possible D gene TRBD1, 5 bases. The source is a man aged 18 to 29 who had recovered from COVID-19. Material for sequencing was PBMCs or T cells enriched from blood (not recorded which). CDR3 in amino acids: CASAQGKTEAFF. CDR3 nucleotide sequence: TGTGCCAGCGCTCAGGGCAAGACTGAAGCTTTCTTT.